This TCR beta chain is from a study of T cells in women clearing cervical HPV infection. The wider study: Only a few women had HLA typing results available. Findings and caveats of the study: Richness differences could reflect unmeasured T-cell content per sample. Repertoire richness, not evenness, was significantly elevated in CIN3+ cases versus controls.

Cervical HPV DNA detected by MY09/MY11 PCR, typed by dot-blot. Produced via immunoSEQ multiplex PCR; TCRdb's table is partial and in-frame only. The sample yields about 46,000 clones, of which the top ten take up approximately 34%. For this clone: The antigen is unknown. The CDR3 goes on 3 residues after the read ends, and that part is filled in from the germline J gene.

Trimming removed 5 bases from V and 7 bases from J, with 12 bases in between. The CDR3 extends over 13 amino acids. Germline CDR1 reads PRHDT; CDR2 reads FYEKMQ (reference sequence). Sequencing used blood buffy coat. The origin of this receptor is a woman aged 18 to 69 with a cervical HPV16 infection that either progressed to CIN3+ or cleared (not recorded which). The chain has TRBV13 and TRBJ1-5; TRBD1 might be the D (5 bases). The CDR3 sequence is CASSKGNRQPQHF. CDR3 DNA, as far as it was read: TGTGCCAGCAGCAAAGGGAACAGGCAGCCC.